The 26 T cell receptor beta chains presented below share a single source sample, sequenced in a study of T cells in tuberculosis. Sorting used thawed, overnight-rested PBMC stained with anti-CD3, a viability dye and GMM-loaded CD1B tetramer. C32 glucose monomycolate from Rhodococcus equi was loaded onto the CD1B tetramers. Sequenced by immunoSEQ multiplex PCR; TCRdb stores in-frame clones only, minus some. The table shows 55,000 to 70,000 clones, with about four fifths occurring only once. Material for sequencing was CD1b-GMM tetramer-negative cells sorted from PBMCs. The receptors were gathered from an adult woman with latent tuberculosis.

This chain links TRBV5-1 with TRBJ2-7, with TRBD2 matching over 14 bases. CDR1 and CDR2 (germline): SGHRS, YFSETQ. This CDR3 has 19 amino acids. The V and J ends lost 5 bases and 0 bases, in that order; junction bases with no gene match: 13. The CDR3 loop reads CASRPGTSGGLRSSYEQYF. CDR3 nucleotide sequence: TGCGCCAGCAGACCTGGGACTAGCGGGGGCCTAAGGAGCTCCTACGAGCAGTACTTC.

V is TRBV9 and J is TRBJ2-5; a possible D gene is TRBD1 (7 bases). The CDR3 is 16 amino acids. CDR1 is SGDLS and CDR2 is YYNGEE in the germline V gene. Trimming stripped 0 bases from V and 5 bases from J, with 17 bases between. The DNA of the CDR3 is TGTGCCAGCAGCGTAGAAGGAGGGGGCAACGGGGAGACCCAGTACTTC. Its protein product is CASSVEGGGNGETQYF.

The chain recombines TRBV19 with TRBJ2-3; possibly TRBD2 for D (6 bases). Germline CDR1 LNHDA, CDR2 SQIVND (reference sequence). The CDR3 length is 16 residues. V lost 11 bases, J lost 4 bases, and 25 bases lay in between. CDR3 nucleotide sequence: TGTGCCTGTTCGTTCCTTGGAGGGGCCGGGGCAGATACGCAGTATTTT. Protein product: CACSFLGGAGADTQYF.

The chain links TRBV5-1 to TRBJ2-3, with 11 nucleotides matching TRBD2. This CDR3 has 14 amino acids. The germline V gene has CDR1 SGHRS and CDR2 YFSETQ. V gave up 4 bases and J gave up 4 bases; unmatched junction bases: 2. CDR3 coding DNA: TGCGCCAGCAGCCTGGGACTAGCGGCAGATACGCAGTATTTT. The encoded protein is CASSLGLAADTQYF. The entire variable domain, with the rest obtained from reference TRBV5-1 and TRBJ2-3, is as follows: KAGVTQTPRYLIKTRGQQVTLSCSPISGHRSVSWYQQTPGQGLQFLFEYFSETQRNKGNFPGRFSGRQFSNSRSEMNVSTLELGDSALYLCASSLGLAADTQYFGPGTRLTVL.

This clone was detected once. The rearrangement joins TRBV5-6 to TRBJ2-1; the D gene is possibly TRBD2 (6 bases). Germline-derived CDR1 and CDR2 are SGHDT and YYEEEE. The CDR3 contains 16 residues. Trimming cost V 5 bases and J 7 bases, with 22 bases left between them. As DNA, the CDR3 is TGTGCCAGCAGTTTTGGGTGGGACTCACTTAGGAATGAGCAGTTCTTC. It encodes CASSFGWDSLRNEQFF. Combining the CDR3 with reference TRBV5-6 and TRBJ2-1 gives the whole variable domain DAGVTQSPTHLIKTRGQQVTLRCSPKSGHDTVSWYQQALGQGPQFIFQYYEEEERQRGNFPDRFSGHQFPNYSSELNVNALLLGDSALYLCASSFGWDSLRNEQFFGPGTRLTVL.

The J gene is TRBJ2-5, the V gene TRBV7-2; no clear D. The J call may be mistaken, given a closer DNA end match to TRBJ2-7. The CDR3 extends over 14 amino acids. The germline V gene encodes CDR1 SGHTA and CDR2 FQGNSA. The CDR3 protein is CASSYEYSSYEQYF. The DNA for the CDR3 is TGTGCCAGCAGCTATGAGTACAGCTCCTACGAGCAGTACTTC.

The chain links TRBV11-2 to TRBJ2-7, with D possibly being TRBD2 (6 bases). This CDR3 spans 15 amino acids. Germline CDR1 and CDR2: SGHAT and FQNNGV. Between the trimmed V and J ends, which lost 6 bases and 3 bases, there was a span of 18 bases. The CDR3 DNA follows: TGTGCCAGCAGAGGATTAGCGGAGAGGATCTACGAGCAGTACTTC. Encoded protein: CASRGLAERIYEQYF.

The table lists this clone with a count of one. The J gene is TRBJ2-5, the V gene TRBV7-2; 7 nucleotides align to TRBD2. Near its end, the DNA agrees better with TRBJ2-7, so the J call may be wrong. Germline values: CDR1 SGHTA, CDR2 FQGNSA. The length of the CDR3 is 13 residues. CDR3 protein: CASSYPPSGEQYF. CDR3 sequence (DNA): TGTGCCAGCAGCTACCCTCCTAGCGGCGAGCAGTACTTC.

This chain uses TRBV21-1 with TRBJ2-7; no check of the table's D call, TRBD2, against the DNA was made. TRBV21-1 is given as a pseudogene. The CDR3 spans 19 residues. CDR3 in amino acids: CASSKYPGLAGLHSYEQYF. The CDR3 bases are TGTGCCAGCAGCAAATATCCGGGACTAGCGGGTCTACACTCCTACGAGCAGTACTTC.

Here the CDR3 DNA reads TGTGCCTGGAGCCTAAGGGGGCCTGGCACTGAAGCTTTCTTT. This translates into CAWSLRGPGTEAFF. The V and J genes are TRBV30 and TRBJ1-1; 7 bases fit TRBD1. Germline CDR1 reads GTSNPN; CDR2 reads SVGIG (reference sequence). CDR3 size: 14 residues. The trim removed 3 bases at V and 4 bases at J, leaving 8 bases unmatched.

The chain is built from TRBV28 and TRBJ1-2, with D unclear. V dropped 5 bases and J dropped 7 bases, with 11 bases sitting between them. CDR1 is MDHEN, CDR2 SYDVKM, per germline. This CDR3 has 12 amino acids. CDR3 in amino acids: CASSPPFRGYTF. Written as DNA, the CDR3 is TGTGCCAGCAGTCCCCCGTTTCGTGGCTACACCTTC.

The chain employs TRBV19 and TRBJ2-3, with 8 bases identical to TRBD1. The J segment lost 1 base and the V segment lost 7 bases, leaving 7 bases of the junction unmatched. The germline V gene encodes CDR1 LNHDA and CDR2 SQIVND (reference sequence). CDR3 length: 15 residues. CDR3 in amino acids: CASNTDRARTDTQYF. As DNA, the CDR3 is TGTGCCAGTAACACGGACAGGGCCCGCACAGATACGCAGTATTTT.

This clone was detected only once. This chain uses TRBV2 with TRBJ1-1; 7 nucleotides match TRBD1. CDR3 length: 14 amino acids. The V and J ends lost 3 bases and 1 base, in that order; junction bases with no gene match: 2. Germline V CDR1 and CDR2: SNHLY, FYNNEI. The CDR3 DNA is TGTGCCAGCAGTGAGACAGGGTCGAACACTGAAGCTTTCTTT. This encodes CASSETGSNTEAFF.

The gene calls are TRBV6-1 and TRBJ2-7; TRBD1 agrees at 8 bases. The CDR3 is 14 amino acids. Trimming took 2 bases from V and 2 from J; bases not matched to a gene: 2. Germline V gives CDR1 MNHNS, CDR2 SASEGT. CDR3 DNA: TGTGCCAGCAGTGAAAGGACAGGGCCCTACGAGCAGTACTTC. This gives the protein CASSERTGPYEQYF.

The gene calls are TRBV29-1 and TRBJ2-7; 10 bases are a match to TRBD1. V lost 0 bases and J lost 6; bases outside the gene matches: 5. The CDR3 contains 14 residues. Germline V gene sequence: CDR1 SQVTM, CDR2 ANQGSEA. This CDR3 reads CSVEEEGQGSEQYF. CDR3 nucleotide sequence: TGCAGCGTTGAAGAGGAGGGACAGGGGTCCGAGCAGTACTTC.

The chain employs TRBV7-9 and TRBJ2-3; 8 positions match TRBD2. The CDR3 sequence is 14 residues long. J lost 4 bases, V lost 11 bases, and 11 bases had no gene match. Per the germline V gene, CDR1 is SEHNR and CDR2 is FQNEAQ (reference sequence). As DNA, the CDR3 is TGTGCCCTCAAGGGGCGGGAGGCTGCAGATACGCAGTATTTT. It yields the protein CALKGREAADTQYF.

The rearrangement uses TRBV6-5 and TRBJ1-2, with D perhaps TRBD1 (6 bases). Germline V gives CDR1 MNHEY, CDR2 SVGAGI. This CDR3 spans 15 amino acids. V lost 11 bases and J lost 4, with 23 bases in between. Here the CDR3 reads CAANPSGGRGYGYTF. The DNA for the CDR3 is TGTGCCGCCAACCCATCCGGGGGGCGAGGCTATGGCTACACCTTC.

The V gene is TRBV6-6, the J gene TRBJ1-1, with TRBD1 identical over 7 bases. CDR3 length equals 14 residues. After removal of 2 bases from V and 3 bases from J, the junction contained 3 bases not matched to a gene. CDR1 and CDR2 (germline): MNHNY, SVGAGI (reference sequence). CDR3 region: CASSYQGVDTEAFF. In DNA, the CDR3 is TGTGCCAGCAGTTACCAGGGGGTAGACACTGAAGCTTTCTTT.

CDR3 coding DNA: TGTGCCAGCAGCTTGGCCGGTAGTAAAGCTAACTATGGCTACACCTTC. Encoded protein: CASSLAGSKANYGYTF. This rearrangement joins TRBV5-6 to TRBJ1-2; no clear D. Per the germline V gene, CDR1 is SGHDT and CDR2 is YYEEEE. This CDR3 has 16 amino acids. Deletions cut 0 bases from V and 0 bases from J, with 12 bases between.

The chain couples TRBV5-1 to TRBJ2-6; D is ambiguous. Per germline, CDR1 SGHRS and CDR2 YFSETQ. The CDR3 runs 15 residues. V lost 0 bases and J lost 2, with 6 bases in between. The CDR3: CASSLVGPGANVLTF. The DNA of the CDR3 is TGCGCCAGCAGCTTGGTGGGCCCTGGGGCCAACGTCCTGACTTTC.

The chain is built from TRBV7-9 and TRBJ2-7, with 9 bases fitting TRBD1. V was clipped by 2 bases and J by 7 bases; unmatched bases: 6. The CDR3 is 14 amino acids. Germline CDR1 SEHNR, CDR2 FQNEAQ (reference sequence). The CDR3 DNA follows: TGTGCCAGCAGCTTAACCGGGACAGGGAAAGAGCAGTACTTC. Its protein product is CASSLTGTGKEQYF.

The chain employs TRBV7-9 and TRBJ2-3; 8 bases agree with TRBD2. V lost 5 bases to trimming and J lost 5 bases; unmatched junction nucleotides: 9. The CDR3 sequence is 15 residues long. Germline CDR1 is SEHNR and CDR2 is FQNEAQ (reference sequence). The CDR3 loop is CASSPDWAGGDTQYF. The CDR3 DNA follows: TGTGCCAGCAGCCCTGACTGGGCGGGAGGAGATACGCAGTATTTT.

The V gene is TRBV6-5, the J gene TRBJ2-7; TRBD1 aligns across 7 bases. The junction had 7 bases not matched to a gene; V was cut back by 4 bases and J by 1 base. This CDR3 has 15 amino acids. CDR1 and CDR2 (germline): MNHEY, SVGAGI. DNA for the CDR3: TGTGCCAGCAGTTTCGGGACAGCCGCTTCCTACGAGCAGTACTTC. Translation gives CASSFGTAASYEQYF.

This rearrangement joins TRBV6-6 to TRBJ2-7; 11 nucleotides line up with TRBD2. From germline, CDR1 is MNHNY and CDR2 SVGAGI (reference sequence). J lost 4 bases, V lost 7 bases, and 6 bases had no gene match. The CDR3 consists of 14 residues. In nucleotides, the CDR3 is TGTGCCAGCACTGAGGGACTAGCGGTTTACGAGCAGTACTTC. It is translated as CASTEGLAVYEQYF.

This clone has just a few counts. CDR3 loop: CASSGRGGVGNTIYF. The CDR3 DNA reads TGTGCCAGCAGCGGACGGGGGGGAGTCGGAAACACCATATATTTT. The chain recombines TRBV5-5 with TRBJ1-3, with D possibly TRBD1 on 5 matching bases. From germline, CDR1 is SGHKS and CDR2 YYEKEE (reference sequence). This CDR3 spans 15 amino acids. The V and J ends lost 4 bases and 4 bases respectively, with 15 bases between them.

V gene TRBV5-1 combines with J gene TRBJ2-3; D not certain. V was cut by 4 bases and J by 4 bases, with 7 bases left in between. CDR3 length equals 12 residues. The V gene's germline CDR1 is SGHRS and CDR2 YFSETQ. CDR3 sequence: CASSRDPDTQYF. In nucleotides, the CDR3 is TGCGCCAGCAGCCGCGATCCAGATACGCAGTATTTT.